This TCR beta chain was identified in a study of control samples from healthy donors and cancer patients. The method was immunoSEQ multiplex PCR; TCRdb's version includes in-frame clones alone and lacks a portion of them. This repertoire shows 95,000 to 150,000 clones, approximately 90% found once; its top ten account for 7.8%. The CDR3 spans 16 residues. V trimming: 5 bases; J trimming: 9 bases; junction bases outside the gene matches: 12. Germline V gene sequence: CDR1 SEHNR, CDR2 FQNEAQ (reference sequence). This clone was counted many times. This TCR was sampled from a woman aged 18 to 35 in good health. The material sequenced was blood. The rearrangement uses TRBV7-9 and TRBJ2-1; the match to TRBD2 covers 11 bases. The CDR3 is CASSPTLAGDGSEQFF. The CDR3 bases are TGTGCCAGCAGCCCAACACTAGCGGGAGATGGTAGTGAGCAGTTCTTC.